This TCR beta chain was sequenced in a study of cytomegalovirus exposure and HLA in healthy donors. Study conclusions and caveats: Most likely, a cluster of highly shared sequence variants arose as a sequencing artifact. The authors listed 164 TCR beta chains as cytomegalovirus-associated. A missense variant in DCLRE1C was later tied to TCR beta V- and J-gene trimming.

This CDR3 has 19 residues. V lost 9 bases and J lost 1; bases outside the gene matches: 15. Looked up from germline, CDR1 is MDHEN and CDR2 is SYDVKM. Concerning this clone itself: No antigen is known for it.

It was healthy bone marrow donors who served as donors. In the PCR, 60 Vbeta and 13 Jbeta primers were used. The method was immunoSEQ multiplex PCR; TCRdb's version includes in-frame clones alone and lacks a portion of them. The sample has 130,000 to 150,000 clones, around 77% seen once; the top ten hold 4.5% to 6%. The sequence was collected from a woman aged 45-60 years in good health and CMV-seronegative. Sequenced: PBMCs. The gene calls are TRBV28 and TRBJ2-1; TRBD2 matches 13 bases. The CDR3 DNA reads TGTGCCAGGCTAGAGCGGGCAACTAGCGGGGGGGGGTCCTACAATGAGCAGTTCTTC. Its translation: CARLERATSGGGSYNEQFF.